These 19 T cell receptor beta chains were sequenced from one sample in a study of blood T cells in healthy people across ages. Primed by a sample-barcoded 5' primer and a J-beta primer mix, a second PCR proceeded for 7 to 11 cycles. A single record per CDR3 protein comes from TCRdb applying MiXCR to the 5' RACE reads. The table records some 670,000 distinct CDR3 sequences, about 50% of them present only once. The sequenced material came from blood. The receptors derive from an elderly woman in good health.

J is TRBJ2-1 and V is TRBV7-2, with TRBD2 matching over 11 bases. V lost 0 bases to trimming and J lost 4 bases; unmatched junction nucleotides: 14. The CDR3 has 20 amino acids. Germline lookup yields CDR1 SGHTA and CDR2 FQGNSA. The CDR3 bases are TGTGCCAGCAGCTTAGCGGCAATAGCGGGGGGGCCTATACTGTACAATGAGCAGTTCTTC. It encodes CASSLAAIAGGPILYNEQFF.

The rearrangement links TRBV12-3 or TRBV12-4 to TRBJ1-6, with TRBD1 as a possible D gene (5 bases). The CDR3 contains 14 residues. The germline V and J ends were trimmed by 4 bases and 6 bases, with 10 bases remaining between them. The CDR3 is CASSSTAINSPLHF. The CDR3 nucleotides read TGTGCCAGCAGTTCGACAGCCATTAATTCACCCCTCCACTTT.

This clonotype was recorded a few times. The V gene is TRBV28, the J gene TRBJ1-1; weak D call: TRBD1 (6 bases). V was clipped by 7 bases and J by 2 bases, with 8 bases between them. The CDR3 contains 12 residues. CDR1 is MDHEN, CDR2 SYDVKM, per germline. The CDR3 DNA reads TGTGCCAGCAACAGGGTAAACACTGAAGCTTTCTTT. Amino acid sequence: CASNRVNTEAFF.

This clonotype was observed many times. The chain recombines TRBV7-3 with TRBJ1-2, with unresolved D. V dropped 6 bases and J dropped 0 bases, with 11 bases sitting between them. The CDR3 covers 14 residues. Germline CDR1 and CDR2: SGHTA and FQGTGA. CDR3 residues: CASSTERSNYGYTF. The CDR3 nucleotides are TGTGCCAGCAGTACAGAGAGATCTAACTATGGCTACACCTTC.

The V call is TRBV28, the J call TRBJ1-5; 7 bases map to TRBD1. CDR1 and CDR2 from the germline V gene are MDHEN and SYDVKM. V gave up 5 bases and J gave up 3 bases; unmatched junction bases: 10. The CDR3 length is 16 residues. CDR3 DNA: TGTGCCAGCAGTCTCATCGGACAGGAATACAATCAGCCCCAGCATTTT. It encodes CASSLIGQEYNQPQHF.

The rearrangement joins TRBV2 to TRBJ1-1; D perhaps matches TRBD1 (6 bases). The germline CDR1 and CDR2 sequences are SNHLY and FYNNEI. Trimming shortened V by 6 bases and J by 5 bases, and 13 bases separated the two germline ends. This CDR3 has 13 residues. CDR3 protein: CASRVGGWTEAFF. Written as DNA, the CDR3 is TGTGCCAGCAGGGTGGGGGGCTGGACTGAAGCTTTCTTT.

V is TRBV20-1 and J is TRBJ2-1; TRBD2 might be the D (6 bases). V lost 1 base and J 2 bases, leaving 12 bases between the germline ends. Germline V gene data show CDR1 as DFQATT and CDR2 as SNEGSKA (reference sequence). This CDR3 has 15 amino acids. The CDR3 nucleotides are TGCAGTGCTAGAGGCGGGATGTGGGCCTACAATGAGCAGTTCTTC. It is translated as CSARGGMWAYNEQFF.

Comments on this clonotype: The junction departs from germline at one end; a sequencing error may be responsible. This chain joins TRBV18 and TRBJ2-3, with 8 nucleotides matching TRBD2. Germline V gene lookup returns CDR1 KGHSH and CDR2 LQKENI. This CDR3 spans 15 amino acids. CDR3 sequence reads: CVSSQLAGRTDTQYF. Here the CDR3 DNA reads TGTGTCAGCTCCCAGTTAGCGGGGCGGACAGATACGCAGTATTTT.

The V gene is TRBV21-1, the J gene TRBJ1-6. TRBV21-1 is classified as a pseudogene. The CDR3 sequence is 19 residues long. CDR3 in DNA: TGTGCCAGGAGAATAGCGACTCGGGGGGACTGCACCTATAATTCACCCCTCCACTTT. Its protein product is CARRIATRGDCTYNSPLHF.

This clonotype appeared many times. V is TRBV28 and J is TRBJ2-7, with 7 positions matching TRBD1. The CDR3 extends over 15 amino acids. J gave up 2 bases and V 5 bases, and 9 bases lay outside the gene matches. CDR1 and CDR2 (germline): MDHEN, SYDVKM. CDR3: CASSQSKGTAYEQYF. The CDR3 DNA follows: TGTGCCAGCAGTCAAAGCAAAGGGACAGCCTACGAGCAGTACTTC.

This clonotype was picked up one time. J is TRBJ2-7 and V is TRBV10-3; 7 bases are a match to TRBD1. V shed 6 bases, J shed 3 bases, and the junction held 8 bases outside the gene matches. This CDR3 is 14 amino acids long. Germline V gene lookup returns CDR1 ENHRY and CDR2 SYGVKD. The CDR3 loop is CAISTGTAHYEQYF. The CDR3 nucleotides read TGTGCCATCAGCACCGGGACAGCGCACTACGAGCAGTACTTC.

The DNA of the CDR3 is TGCAGTGCTAGAGGGGACGCCCCTAGATACAATGAGCAGTTCTTC. This encodes CSARGDAPRYNEQFF. The V call is TRBV20-1, the J call TRBJ2-1; D may match TRBD1 or TRBD2 (5 bases each). Germline loops: CDR1 DFQATT, CDR2 SNEGSKA (reference sequence). Trimming left V 1 base short and J 4 bases short, with 14 bases between. This CDR3 has 15 amino acids.

Written as DNA, the CDR3 is TGTGCCAGCAGCTCCTCGACGGGGTTACGGGAGCAGTACTTC. Amino acids: CASSSSTGLREQYF. The rearrangement uses TRBV5-7 and TRBJ2-7; D is perhaps TRBD2 (5 bases). TRBV5-7 falls under the ORF class, with uncertain function. This CDR3 region has 14 residues. V was trimmed by 3 bases and J by 7 bases, leaving 17 bases between them.

The chain recombines TRBV27 with TRBJ1-1; D ambiguous. V was trimmed by 1 base and J by 8 bases, leaving 8 bases between them. The CDR3 runs to 12 residues. CDR1 is MNHEY, CDR2 SMNVEV, per germline (reference sequence). This CDR3 reads CASSLLGSEAFF. The CDR3 coding sequence is TGTGCCAGCAGTTTATTGGGGTCCGAAGCTTTCTTT.

The chain recombines TRBV7-2 with TRBJ1-5, with D unclear. V was cut by 4 bases and J by 5 bases, with 9 bases left in between. CDR3 size: 13 residues. Germline CDR1 is SGHTA and CDR2 is FQGNSA. Here the CDR3 DNA reads TGTGCCAGCAGCTCTACCAATTATCAGCCCCAGCATTTT. Encoded protein: CASSSTNYQPQHF.

This clonotype was recorded at least ten times. The V and J genes are TRBV7-9 and TRBJ1-2, with D possibly matching TRBD1 (5 bases). Germline V gives CDR1 SEHNR, CDR2 FQNEAQ (reference sequence). V was pared by 5 bases and J by 4 bases, with 11 bases between. The CDR3 sequence is 13 residues long. The CDR3 here is CASSRRDFYGYTF. CDR3 in DNA: TGTGCCAGCAGCCGGCGGGACTTCTATGGCTACACCTTC.

With respect to this clonotype: A much larger clone is a single base away; this may be a read error. V is TRBV4-1 and J is TRBJ2-3; 12 positions match TRBD2. Germline V gene data show CDR1 as MGHRA and CDR2 as YSYEKL. This CDR3 is built from 16 residues. V was clipped by 6 bases and J by 2 bases; unmatched bases: 6. CDR3 DNA sequence: TGCGCCAGCAGGCCTGGACTAGCGGGACCCACAGATACGCAGTATTTT. It is translated as CASRPGLAGPTDTQYF.

The chain uses TRBV7-3 and TRBJ2-1; possibly TRBD1 for D (6 bases). The V gene lost 5 bases and the J gene lost 3 bases, with 17 bases spanning the gap. CDR3 length: 16 residues. Per germline, CDR1 SGHTA and CDR2 FQGTGA. CDR3 DNA sequence: TGTGCCAGCAGCGACCGGTCAGGGGCGGGCTACAATGAGCAGTTCTTC. As protein: CASSDRSGAGYNEQFF.

In its sample, this clonotype was seen many times. The rearrangement links TRBV4-1 to TRBJ2-3, with 8 bases matching TRBD2. The CDR3 runs to 17 residues. The germline V gene encodes CDR1 MGHRA and CDR2 YSYEKL. After removal of 1 base from V and 4 bases from J, the junction contained 10 bases not matched to a gene. CDR3 protein: CASSQGPLAGHSDTQYF. CDR3 DNA: TGCGCCAGCAGCCAAGGGCCTCTAGCGGGCCATTCAGATACGCAGTATTTT.